These T cell receptor beta chains were read from a single sample in a study of blood T cells in healthy people across ages. Each CDR3 protein is one row after TCRdb ran MiXCR on the 5' RACE reads. Counted here are nearly 1 million distinct CDR3 sequences, about 51% occurring once; the ten biggest clones make up 20% to 25%. Sequencing input: blood. Receptors originate from a woman aged 55-69 years in good health. CDR3s include the opening cysteine and the closing phenylalanine or tryptophan. The order of the fields is V gene, clone size, CDR3 protein. The size field is filled for only some rows; it gives once, few, many or a size class.

TRBV12-3/TRBV12-4,-,CASKRRRTSGTSDTQYF
TRBV20-1,few,CSARVGLASRGEQFF
TRBV5-1,few,CASSLGPETGEQYF
TRBV28,-,CASSLNMLGGAVTNEKLFF
TRBV13,few,CASSLDRVSQYF
TRBV20-1,-,CSESSRGAANYGYTF
TRBV3-1,-,CASSNDRGYEQYF
TRBV18,few,CASSPTSGRAEGANVLTF
TRBV20-1,-,CSARGLGLIQETQYF
TRBV25-1,-,CATQGRDRGNYGYTF